A selection of T cell receptor beta chains follows, all from one sample in a study of beta chain features in type 1 diabetes. The assay was immunoSEQ multiplex PCR, and TCRdb's table has in-frame clones only and misses some. The sample has 250,000 to 350,000 clones; about 14% are singletons. The sample taken for sequencing was central memory CD4+ T cells from blood. Receptor source: a man aged 30 to 39 in good health. Both conserved end residues are part of each CDR3. The D gene is left open where the match is weak. Clone size is given for some rows only: seen once, a few or many times, or a class if the clone is expanded.

d_call | clone_size | j_call | v_call | cdr3_aa | cdr3_nt
- | - | TRBJ1-4 | TRBV5-1 | CASSLLSGEGEKLFF | TGCGCCAGCAGCTTGCTCTCCGGGGAGGGTGAAAAACTGTTTTTT
TRBD1 | many | TRBJ2-1 | TRBV27 | CASSLGQGRGYNEQFF | TGTGCCAGCAGTTTGGGACAGGGGAGAGGCTACAATGAGCAGTTCTTC
TRBD1 | few | TRBJ1-2 | TRBV7-2 | CASSSPSGRGQAGYTF | TGTGCCAGCAGCTCCCCCTCGGGCAGGGGGCAGGCTGGCTACACCTTC
TRBD1 | few | TRBJ1-6 | TRBV5-1 | CASSPGGASPLHF | TGCGCCAGCAGCCCAGGGGGTGCTTCACCCCTCCACTTT
- | - | TRBJ2-3 | TRBV5-4 | CASSSLVERRTQYF | TGTGCCAGCAGCTCCCTGGTGGAGCGTCGTACGCAGTATTTT
- | few | TRBJ1-5 | TRBV7-9 | CASSQQGTLVQPQHF | TGTGCCAGCAGCCAGCAGGGGACACTAGTGCAGCCCCAGCATTTT
TRBD1 | - | TRBJ2-1 | TRBV5-1 | CASARDRGYSEQFF | TGCGCCAGCGCCCGGGACAGGGGTTACAGTGAGCAGTTCTTC
TRBD2 | - | TRBJ2-1 | TRBV7-2 | CASSPDSGVGNEQFF | TGTGCCAGCAGCCCTGATAGCGGGGTAGGGAATGAGCAGTTCTTC
- | few | TRBJ2-7 | TRBV29-1 | CSVRLYWESYEQYF | TGCAGCGTTCGGCTATATTGGGAGTCCTACGAGCAGTACTTC
TRBD2 | - | TRBJ2-2 | TRBV7-9 | CASSFLSGGHTGELFF | TGTGCCAGCAGCTTTCTTAGCGGGGGTCACACCGGGGAGCTGTTTTTT
TRBD1 | once | TRBJ1-4 | TRBV5-1 | CASSLGQGDWLFF | TGCGCCAGCAGCTTAGGACAGGGGGACTGGCTGTTTTTT
- | few | TRBJ1-1 | TRBV6-5 | CASNSGGANTEAFF | TGTGCCAGCAATTCCGGGGGGGCGAACACTGAAGCTTTCTTT
- | few | TRBJ2-5 | TRBV2 | CASSAGGKTQYF | TGTGCCAGCAGTGCAGGAGGAAAGACCCAGTACTTC
- | few | TRBJ1-1 | TRBV9 | CASSIRDRNTEAFF | TGTGCCAGCAGCATCAGAGACAGGAACACTGAAGCTTTCTTT
TRBD1 | few | TRBJ2-5 | TRBV27 | CASRDRGRETQYF | TGTGCCAGCAGAGACAGGGGGCGAGAGACCCAGTACTTC
- | few | TRBJ2-3 | TRBV6-6 | CASSYSGSSTDTQYF | TGTGCCAGCAGTTACTCGGGGTCTAGCACAGATACGCAGTATTTT
- | many | TRBJ1-5 | TRBV7-9 | CASSSWENQPQHF | TGTGCCAGCAGCTCCTGGGAAAATCAGCCCCAGCATTTT
- | few | TRBJ2-6 | TRBV6-4 | CASSAGPGANVLTF | TGTGCCAGCAGTGCAGGTCCTGGGGCCAACGTCCTGACTTTC
TRBD2 | - | TRBJ2-4 | TRBV6-5 | CASSPSGGAIQYF | TGTGCCAGCAGCCCATCGGGAGGGGCCATTCAGTACTTC
- | - | TRBJ1-2 | TRBV10-2 | CASSDIGHNYGYTF | TGCGCCAGCAGCGACATCGGACACAACTATGGCTACACCTTC
- | - | TRBJ2-6 | TRBV7-2 | CASSLDRPGANVLTF | TGTGCCAGCAGCTTAGATAGGCCTGGGGCCAACGTCCTGACTTTC
- | - | TRBJ2-1 | TRBV9 | CASKGDGDNEQFF | TGTGCCAGCAAGGGCGACGGTGACAATGAGCAGTTCTTC
- | few | TRBJ1-2 | TRBV28 | CASKWGNYGYTF | TGTGCCAGCAAGTGGGGAAACTATGGCTACACCTTC
- | - | TRBJ1-4 | TRBV5-1 | CASSIRSNEKLFF | TGCGCCAGCAGCATCAGATCCAATGAAAAACTGTTTTTT
- | few | TRBJ2-1 | TRBV19 | CASRRDHSSYNEQFF | TGTGCCAGTCGTCGGGACCACAGCTCCTACAATGAGCAGTTCTTC
- | few | TRBJ2-1 | TRBV14 | CASSQDYEQFF | TGTGCCAGCAGCCAAGACTATGAGCAGTTCTTC
TRBD2 | - | TRBJ2-3 | TRBV15 | CATSKAGVTDTQYF | TGTGCCACCAGCAAAGCGGGAGTTACAGATACGCAGTATTTT
- | - | TRBJ1-1 | TRBV6-5 | CASVYRESGTEAFF | TGTGCCAGCGTATACAGGGAATCGGGAACTGAAGCTTTCTTT
- | few | TRBJ2-3 | TRBV7-8 | CASSSSGGATDTQYF | TGTGCCAGCAGCAGTTCGGGCGGGGCCACAGATACGCAGTATTTT
- | - | TRBJ2-7 | TRBV2 | CASSEEGGQYF | TGTGCCAGCAGTGAAGAGGGGGGGCAGTACTTC
- | few | TRBJ2-5 | TRBV7-8 | CASNGYQETQYF | TGTGCCAGCAATGGTTACCAAGAGACCCAGTACTTC
TRBD1 | - | TRBJ2-5 | TRBV11-2 | CASSPSDGTAQETQYF | TGTGCCAGCAGCCCTAGTGATGGGACAGCACAAGAGACCCAGTACTTC
TRBD2 | few | TRBJ2-7 | TRBV6-5 | CASTRGGWDEQYF | TGTGCCAGCACCCGGGGGGGGTGGGACGAGCAGTACTTC
TRBD1 | few | TRBJ2-1 | TRBV7-2 | CASSLRRTGGNEQFF | TGTGCCAGCAGCTTACGCCGGACAGGGGGGAATGAGCAGTTCTTC
- | few | TRBJ1-5 | TRBV4-3 | CASSLGSGQPQHF | TGCGCCAGCAGCCTAGGGTCCGGGCAGCCCCAGCATTTT
TRBD1 | few | TRBJ1-2 | TRBV19 | CASSMGQAYGYTF | TGTGCCAGTAGTATGGGACAGGCATATGGCTACACCTTC
TRBD1 | few | TRBJ1-1 | TRBV4-3 | CASSRQTGVTEAFF | TGCGCCAGCAGCCGGCAGACAGGGGTCACTGAAGCTTTCTTT
TRBD2 | few | TRBJ2-3 | TRBV19 | CASSNRREERTDTQYF | TGTGCCAGTAGTAATCGGCGGGAGGAGCGCACAGATACGCAGTATTTT
- | few | TRBJ1-5 | TRBV30 | CAWSVGRSGFRPQHF | TGTGCCTGGAGTGTCGGACGGTCTGGTTTCCGGCCCCAGCATTTT
- | many | TRBJ1-1 | TRBV27 | CASKRAGGAEAFF | TGTGCCAGCAAACGGGCCGGGGGGGCTGAAGCTTTCTTT
- | few | TRBJ1-1 | TRBV21-1 | CASSKGPPPGQMNTEAFF | TGTGCCAGCAGCAAAGGGCCCCCTCCGGGACAGATGAACACTGAAGCTTTCTTT
TRBD1 | many | TRBJ2-7 | TRBV9 | CASSVADRGTYEQYF | TGTGCCAGCAGCGTAGCGGACAGGGGTACCTACGAGCAGTACTTC
TRBD2 | - | TRBJ2-1 | TRBV11-1 | CASSLELAGIRNEQFF | TGTGCCAGCAGCTTAGAACTAGCGGGTATCCGGAATGAGCAGTTCTTC
- | few | TRBJ2-7 | TRBV5-1 | CASTHSGTYEQYF | TGCGCCAGCACCCACTCGGGCACCTACGAGCAGTACTTC
- | few | TRBJ1-2 | TRBV6-6 | CASSVYSGLGYTF | TGTGCCAGCAGCGTATACTCCGGTTTGGGCTACACCTTC
- | few | TRBJ1-5 | TRBV4-1 | CASSQGRGNQPQHF | TGCGCCAGCAGCCAAGGGAGAGGGAATCAGCCCCAGCATTTT
- | few | TRBJ1-1 | TRBV2 | CASSMGTREAFF | TGTGCCAGCAGCATGGGGACACGTGAAGCTTTCTTT
- | - | TRBJ2-2 | TRBV9 | CASSASLGQNTGELFF | TGTGCCAGCAGCGCCAGCTTGGGACAGAACACCGGGGAGCTGTTTTTT
TRBD1 | - | TRBJ2-7 | TRBV14 | CASSQEGGASYEQYF | TGTGCCAGCAGCCAAGAAGGGGGCGCTTCCTACGAGCAGTACTTC